This passage covers 11 T cell receptor beta chains from one sample sequenced in a study of T cell changes during pregnancy in multiple sclerosis. Data came from immunoSEQ multiplex PCR; TCRdb stores just in-frame clones and leaves some out. This table has about 69,000 clones, around 90% appearing once. The sample consisted of CD4+ T cells from peripheral blood mononuclear cells, taken in the third trimester of pregnancy. The source of these receptors is a female donor in good health, enrolled as a control in a pregnancy study.

The chain combines TRBV7-2 with TRBJ2-5; D gene uncertain. Trimming pared 5 bases from V and 1 base from J, leaving 11 bases between. CDR3 length: 14 amino acids. Germline-derived CDR1 and CDR2 are SGHTA and FQGNSA. The CDR3 region is CASSPNSLQETQYF. The CDR3 DNA follows: TGTGCCAGCAGCCCCAACAGCCTCCAAGAGACCCAGTACTTC.

The chain is built from TRBV7-9 and TRBJ1-1; 8 bases align to TRBD1. Germline V lookup: CDR1 SEHNR, CDR2 FQNEAQ (reference sequence). The V gene end was trimmed by 2 bases and the J gene end by 8 bases; junction bases not matched to a gene: 7. The CDR3 spans 14 residues. The CDR3 here is CASSLSGGSGEAFF. The CDR3 region has the DNA TGTGCCAGCAGCTTATCAGGGGGCTCTGGGGAAGCTTTCTTT.

The V call is TRBV7-8, the J call TRBJ2-7; the match to TRBD2 covers 10 bases. CDR1 and CDR2 from the germline V gene are SGHVS and FQNEAQ. The ends lost 5 bases at V and 0 bases at J; junction bases unmatched: 1. The CDR3 is made up of 14 amino acids. The CDR3 is CASSPSGGSYEQYF. In DNA, the CDR3 is TGTGCCAGCAGCCCTAGCGGGGGCTCCTACGAGCAGTACTTC.

V usage is TRBV19 and J usage is TRBJ1-4; TRBD1 matches 11 bases. Germline V gene lookup returns CDR1 LNHDA and CDR2 SQIVND (reference sequence). This CDR3 spans 16 amino acids. V was pared by 5 bases and J by 3 bases, with 5 bases of the junction left unmatched. In DNA form, the CDR3 reads TGTGCCAGTAGTGCCCCGGGACAGGGGGCTAATGAAAAACTGTTTTTT. Its translation: CASSAPGQGANEKLFF.

The chain joins TRBV11-2 to TRBJ2-3; 8 bases line up with TRBD2. CDR1 and CDR2 (germline): SGHAT, FQNNGV. The CDR3 has 16 residues. V shed 5 bases, J shed 2 bases, and the junction held 9 bases outside the gene matches. CDR3 DNA sequence: TGTGCCAGCAGCCCCATGGGCGGGGGGCTCACAGATACGCAGTATTTT. Protein product: CASSPMGGGLTDTQYF. Complete variable domain (other parts from reference TRBV11-2 and TRBJ2-3): EAGVAQSPRYKIIEKRQSVAFWCNPISGHATLYWYQQILGQGPKLLIQFQNNGVVDDSQLPKDRFSAERLKGVDSTLKIQPAKLEDSAVYLCASSPMGGGLTDTQYFGPGTRLTVL.

The J gene is TRBJ2-7, the V gene TRBV29-1, with 13 bases matching TRBD2. The V and J ends lost 3 bases and 3 bases, in that order; junction bases with no gene match: 2. Germline-derived CDR1 and CDR2 are SQVTM and ANQGSEA. The CDR3 has 14 amino acids. This CDR3 reads CSVDGLAGDYEQYF. The CDR3 region has the DNA TGCAGCGTTGACGGACTAGCGGGGGACTACGAGCAGTACTTC.

DNA for the CDR3: TGTGCCAGCAGCCAAGGGGACACCATCACAGATACGCAGTATTTT. The encoded protein is CASSQGDTITDTQYF. This rearrangement joins TRBV14 to TRBJ2-3, with D maybe TRBD1 (6 bases). V lost 1 base and J 2 bases, leaving 10 bases between the germline ends. Germline assignment: CDR1 SGHDN and CDR2 FVKESK. CDR3 length equals 15 residues.

J is TRBJ2-7 and V is TRBV11-2, with 7 nucleotides matching TRBD1. With V trimmed by 5 bases and J by 4 bases, 8 bases remained unmatched. Germline loops: CDR1 SGHAT, CDR2 FQNNGV. This CDR3 contains 14 residues. CDR3 coding DNA: TGTGCCAGCAGCCCAGACAGGGCGAAGTACGAGCAGTACTTC. Amino acid sequence: CASSPDRAKYEQYF.

The chain is built from TRBV6-1 and TRBJ2-1, with TRBD2 as a possible D gene (6 bases). The germline CDR1 and CDR2 sequences are MNHNS and SASEGT. Trimming pared 5 bases from V and 7 bases from J, leaving 15 bases between. This CDR3 is built from 14 residues. CDR3 in DNA: TGTGCCAGCAGTTTTCCGGACGGGAGAAATGAGCAGTTCTTC. Protein: CASSFPDGRNEQFF.

The chain has TRBV6-1 and TRBJ1-1; TRBD1 aligns across 11 bases. V lost 3 bases and J lost 5; bases outside the gene matches: 2. The CDR3 extends over 14 amino acids. Germline CDR1 is MNHNS and CDR2 is SASEGT. CDR3 in amino acids: CASSEGQGGTEAFF. In DNA, the CDR3 is TGTGCCAGCAGTGAGGGACAGGGGGGGACTGAAGCTTTCTTT.

This sequence joins TRBV14 and TRBJ2-1; the D gene is possibly TRBD1 (7 bases). CDR1 SGHDN and CDR2 FVKESK come from the germline V gene. There are 16 residues in the CDR3. V was trimmed by 4 bases and J by 4 bases, leaving 17 bases between them. The CDR3 loop reads CASSPRDSLKYNEQFF. In DNA, the CDR3 is TGTGCCAGCAGCCCGCGGGACAGCCTTAAGTACAATGAGCAGTTCTTC.